This T cell receptor beta chain stems from a study of a mutant IDH1 vaccine in newly diagnosed glioma. Overall study context: Patients began vaccination 4-6 weeks after radiotherapy alone, or with temozolomide cycles. The V12 visit happened in week 35, and the V13 visit happened in week 47. Patients had received radiotherapy, temozolomide, or both previously, most receiving both.

Documented time point: week 35, safety follow-up. Alongside topical imiquimod, each dose of vaccine comprised 300 ug of mutant IDH1 20-mer peptide. Weeks 1, 3, 5, 7, 11, 15, 19 and 23 were when patients received their eight vaccinations. Profiled with immunoSEQ multiplex PCR; TCRdb holds only in-frame clones, not every one. The table has tens of thousands of clones, more than 75% seen once. The V gene's germline CDR1 is MNHEY and CDR2 SMNVEV (reference sequence). The CDR3 runs 15 residues. Germline trimming cut 1 base from V and 4 bases from J; bases unmatched to any gene: 3. As for this clone: Its antigen is still unknown.

The sequenced sample was PBMCs, obtained from a glioma patient whose treatment included an IDH1 peptide vaccine. This TCR came from a man aged 25 to 45 with glioma. This chain links TRBV27 with TRBJ2-5; TRBD2 aligns across 10 bases. This CDR3 reads CASSLFSGRRETQYF. The CDR3 DNA sequence: TGTGCCAGCAGTTTATTTAGCGGGAGGAGAGAGACCCAGTACTTC.